The subject of this entry is one T cell receptor (beta chain). The data belong to a study of a mutant IDH1 vaccine in newly diagnosed glioma. Study-wide context: Radiotherapy, temozolomide, or both had been given previously, and both were given to most.

The V gene lost 4 bases and the J gene lost 6 bases, with 23 bases spanning the gap. The CDR3 runs to 16 residues. Germline V lookup: CDR1 SGHKS, CDR2 YYEKEE (reference sequence). Time point specified: baseline, week 1 (first vaccination visit). Treatment indicated: pre-vaccination baseline after standard-of-care therapy. Assay: immunoSEQ multiplex PCR; the TCRdb copy retains only in-frame clones and omits some. The sample consists of around 30,000 clones, around 80% of them appearing once. The specimen comprised peripheral blood mononuclear cells (PBMCs), sampled from a glioma patient treated with radiotherapy, temozolomide or both. This sequence was found in a man between 45 and 60 years old with glioma. Some clones in this sample may be carry-over from other donors' samples. The chain joins TRBV5-5 to TRBJ2-7, with D possibly matching TRBD1 (6 bases). CDR3 loop: CASSPDLVTGPTEQYF. CDR3 sequence (DNA): TGTGCCAGCAGCCCCGATCTCGTGACAGGCCCAACCGAGCAGTACTTC.